This passage covers 22 T cell receptor beta chains from one sample sequenced in a study of Ad26.COV2.S vaccination and SARS-CoV-2 variants (dated by TCRdb to the early 2020s). Receptor libraries were prepared by the immunoSEQ multiplex PCR assay. Here the immuneACCESS table is served through TCRdb, limited to in-frame sequences with V and J called. Missing clones are a known gap in these copies; in checked studies unresolved V genes cover under half, and the rest lacks a known reason. The sample yields fewer than 55,000 clones; approximately 80% were counted once. Clones ranked in the top ten supply less than 60% of the sample. In the paper's terms, the time point label means: individuals recovered from natural SARS-CoV-2 infection. The sequencing used peripheral blood, collected after recovery from COVID-19. The receptors were sampled from a human donor who had recovered from COVID-19.

The chain joins TRBV27 to TRBJ1-2; 8 nucleotides line up with TRBD1. The CDR3 spans 15 residues. Trimming took 5 bases from V and 4 from J; bases not matched to a gene: 9. Germline V CDR1 and CDR2: MNHEY, SMNVEV (reference sequence). CDR3: CASSPPGGAGYGYTF. Written as DNA, the CDR3 is TGTGCCAGCAGTCCCCCAGGGGGCGCCGGCTATGGCTACACCTTC.

J is TRBJ2-4 and V is TRBV15, with D perhaps TRBD1 (6 bases). V was pared by 0 bases and J by 7 bases, with 13 bases between. The CDR3 extends over 15 amino acids. CDR1 LNHNV and CDR2 YYDKDF come from the germline V gene (reference sequence). The CDR3 is CATSREKVRGNIQYF. The CDR3 region has the DNA TGTGCCACCAGCAGAGAAAAGGTCAGGGGTAACATTCAGTACTTC.

There are a few counts of this clone. The chain couples TRBV20-1 to TRBJ1-2, with a weak D call TRBD1 (5 bases). Deletions cut 3 bases from V and 0 bases from J, with 14 bases between. This CDR3 contains 15 residues. CDR1 and CDR2 (germline): DFQATT, SNEGSKA (reference sequence). As DNA, the CDR3 is TGCAGTGCTAGTGGCTCGGGACGCACTAACTATGGCTACACCTTC. Translation: CSASGSGRTNYGYTF.

The V gene is TRBV21-1, the J gene TRBJ2-7; whether TRBD1, the table's D call, matches the DNA was not checked. TRBV21-1 represents a pseudogene. The CDR3 covers 15 residues. The CDR3 nucleotides read TGTGCCAGCAGCTGGCGACAGGCCCTCTCCTACGAGCAGTACGTC. As protein: CASSWRQALSYEQYV.

The chain recombines TRBV27 with TRBJ1-1; D unresolved. Germline-derived CDR1 and CDR2 are MNHEY and SMNVEV (reference sequence). The V and J ends lost 2 bases and 1 base respectively, with 8 bases between them. The CDR3 runs 14 residues. CDR3 residues: CASSLRAGNTEAFF. CDR3 coding DNA: TGTGCCAGCAGTTTAAGGGCAGGGAACACTGAAGCTTTCTTT.

The J gene is TRBJ2-5, the V gene TRBV19; D is undetermined. V was clipped by 6 bases and J by 5 bases, with 16 bases between them. The CDR3 has 14 amino acids. Germline-derived CDR1 and CDR2 are LNHDA and SQIVND (reference sequence). This chain's CDR3 is CASRDVWASETQYF. The CDR3 region has the DNA TGTGCCAGTAGGGACGTCTGGGCGTCCGAGACCCAGTACTTC.

The chain employs TRBV14 and TRBJ2-3; D remains unclear. The CDR3 extends over 14 amino acids. Germline V CDR1 and CDR2: SGHDN, FVKESK. Trimming shortened V by 3 bases and J by 7 bases, and 14 bases separated the two germline ends. CDR3 residues: CASSHRPTPYTQYF. The CDR3 region has the DNA TGTGCCAGCAGCCATAGGCCGACTCCGTATACGCAGTATTTT.

This chain uses TRBV18 with TRBJ1-2; 7 nucleotides align to TRBD1. Germline CDR1 reads KGHSH; CDR2 reads LQKENI. CDR3 length: 15 residues. Germline trimming cut 3 bases from V and 5 bases from J; bases unmatched to any gene: 9. The CDR3 loop is CASSPIEGTEYGYTF. The CDR3 DNA follows: TGTGCCAGCTCACCCATCGAGGGGACAGAGTATGGCTACACCTTC.

The chain combines TRBV11-1 with TRBJ1-2; possible D gene TRBD1, 5 bases. The ends were cut back, 2 bases at V and 6 bases at J, with 10 bases in the middle. The germline V gene has CDR1 SGHAT and CDR2 FQDESV (reference sequence). The CDR3 is 13 residues long. The CDR3 sequence: CASSLRGVHGYTF. The CDR3 region has the DNA TGTGCCAGCAGCTTACGAGGGGTTCATGGCTACACCTTC.

V usage is TRBV7-9 and J usage is TRBJ1-1; D unclear. The CDR3 totals 14 residues. Trimming shortened V by 1 base and J by 0 bases, and 6 bases separated the two germline ends. Germline CDR1 is SEHNR and CDR2 is FQNEAQ (reference sequence). The CDR3 protein is CASSLGRLNTEAFF. CDR3 bases: TGTGCCAGCAGCTTAGGCCGGTTGAACACTGAAGCTTTCTTT.

The chain uses TRBV29-1 and TRBJ2-1, with 8 bases fitting TRBD1. The V and J ends lost 8 bases and 7 bases, in that order; junction bases with no gene match: 4. Germline values: CDR1 SQVTM, CDR2 ANQGSEA. This CDR3 has 11 residues. The CDR3 sequence is CSNTGGNEQFF. CDR3 DNA: TGCAGCAATACAGGGGGTAATGAGCAGTTCTTC.

This clone was seen only once. This sequence joins TRBV6-5 and TRBJ2-7, with D hard to call. The length of the CDR3 is 15 residues. Trimming cost V 0 bases and J 0 bases, with 9 bases left between them. Per germline, CDR1 MNHEY and CDR2 SVGAGI. The CDR3 protein is CASSYSTGYSYEQYF. The CDR3 region has the DNA TGTGCCAGCAGTTACTCGACTGGGTACTCCTACGAGCAGTACTTC.

The V gene is TRBV6-5, the J gene TRBJ2-2; D gene uncertain. The CDR3 is 15 amino acids. Trimming pared 0 bases from V and 3 bases from J, leaving 8 bases between. The germline CDR1 and CDR2 sequences are MNHEY and SVGAGI. CDR3 nucleotide sequence: TGTGCCAGCAGTTACTCTAGGCCAGACACCGGGGAGCTGTTTTTT. Residues: CASSYSRPDTGELFF.

V and J are TRBV25-1 and TRBJ1-2, with D maybe TRBD1 (5 bases). V lost 3 bases, J lost 1 base, and 9 bases lay in between. Per germline, CDR1 MGHDK and CDR2 SYGVNS. This CDR3 has 14 residues. CDR3 coding DNA: TGTGCCAGCAGTGAGGGGACGCATAACTATGGCTACACCTTC. Its translation: CASSEGTHNYGYTF.

The gene calls are TRBV7-3 and TRBJ1-2; 9 bases align to TRBD1. Germline CDR1 and CDR2: SGHTA and FQGTGA. CDR3 length: 16 amino acids. With 5 bases clipped from V and 6 bases from J, the junction kept 13 bases outside the gene matches. CDR3: CASSPLAAGQGDGYTF. The CDR3 coding sequence is TGTGCCAGCAGCCCCCTGGCCGCGGGACAGGGAGATGGCTACACCTTC.

The genes are TRBV11-1 and TRBJ1-1, with a tentative D call TRBD1 (5 bases). V dropped 5 bases and J dropped 2 bases, with 12 bases sitting between them. Germline loops: CDR1 SGHAT, CDR2 FQDESV (reference sequence). The CDR3 runs to 14 residues. CDR3 in DNA: TGTGCCAGCAGCGTGGGGGTAGGAAACACTGAAGCTTTCTTT. It encodes CASSVGVGNTEAFF.

The chain combines TRBV12-5 with TRBJ1-2; no definite D call. The ends were cut back, 3 bases at V and 1 base at J, with 6 bases in the middle. CDR3 length equals 13 residues. Germline assignment: CDR1 LGHNT and CDR2 FRNRAP. CDR3 loop: CASGFEVNYGYTF. In DNA, the CDR3 is TGTGCTAGTGGTTTCGAAGTTAACTATGGCTACACCTTC.

This chain links TRBV10-3 with TRBJ1-4; D unresolved. Germline loops: CDR1 ENHRY, CDR2 SYGVKD. Trimming took off 6 bases at V and 0 bases at J, with 20 bases between the two ends. CDR3 length equals 18 residues. CDR3 residues: CAIRSDSRDHATNEKLFF. The CDR3 coding sequence is TGTGCCATCAGATCCGACTCTAGGGATCACGCAACTAATGAAAAACTGTTTTTT.

The V call is TRBV3-1 (or the pseudogene TRBV3-2), the J call TRBJ1-1, with 9 nucleotides matching TRBD1. Germline CDR1 and CDR2: LGHDT and YNNKEL (reference sequence). Trimming removed 1 base from V and 0 bases from J; junction bases left unmatched: 3. There are 16 residues in the CDR3. Written as DNA, the CDR3 is TGTGCCAGCAGCCAAGCCGGGACAGGGATGAACACTGAAGCTTTCTTT. Translation: CASSQAGTGMNTEAFF.

The V call is TRBV11-2, the J call TRBJ1-1; 7 bases match TRBD1. Germline V gene data show CDR1 as SGHAT and CDR2 as FQNNGV. The junction had 5 bases not matched to a gene; V was cut back by 4 bases and J by 0 bases. The CDR3 is 15 amino acids. The CDR3 DNA is TGTGCCAGCAGCTCCGGGACAGTCTTGAACACTGAAGCTTTCTTT. Protein: CASSSGTVLNTEAFF.

This clone was counted once. The V gene is TRBV4-1, the J gene TRBJ1-5; TRBD1 might be the D (5 bases). Trimming took off 6 bases at V and 7 bases at J, with 19 bases between the two ends. This CDR3 has 15 residues. Germline V gene data show CDR1 as MGHRA and CDR2 as YSYEKL. The CDR3 bases are TGCGCCAGCAGGCAACAGGAAGGGAGCGGGCAGCCCCAGCATTTT. This codes for CASRQQEGSGQPQHF.

This clone occurred a few times. The chain is built from TRBV5-5 and TRBJ1-1; a weak D match, TRBD1 (5 bases). This CDR3 has 17 residues. The V gene's germline CDR1 is SGHKS and CDR2 YYEKEE (reference sequence). The V end was cut by 1 base, the J end by 0 bases, with 16 bases between. The CDR3 nucleotides are TGTGCCAGCAGCTTGCGGGGAGTCACAGGTATGAACACTGAAGCTTTCTTT. Translated: CASSLRGVTGMNTEAFF.